The rows below give T cell receptor beta chains drawn from one sample of a study of T cell repertoires in ileal Crohn's disease. The repertoire was sequenced with immunoSEQ multiplex PCR; TCRdb's copy has only in-frame clones and lacks some. There are approximately 27,000 clones in the sample; about 81% occur only once, and 4.5% to 6% lies in the top ten. Sequenced sample: ileal tissue. The origin of the receptors is an adult with Crohn's disease. Both conserved end residues are part of each CDR3. The D gene is left open where the match is weak. Rows may omit the clone size; those that give it use once, few, many or a size class.

j_call	clone_size	d_call	v_call	cdr3_nt	cdr3_aa
TRBJ1-2	NA	NA	TRBV9	TGTGCCAGCAGCGCGACAGAGAACTATGGCTACACCTTC	CASSATENYGYTF
TRBJ2-6	NA	NA	TRBV15	TGTGCCACCAGCGGGGACTCATCTGGGGCCAACGTCCTGACTTTC	CATSGDSSGANVLTF
TRBJ2-7	NA	TRBD1	TRBV7-9	TGTGCCAGCAGCCCCCGGGACAGGGTGGTCGCCGAGCAGTACTTC	CASSPRDRVVAEQYF
TRBJ1-1	NA	NA	TRBV7-2	TGTGCCAGCAGCTTATACCCACCAGGGGTTCCGAACACTGAAGCTTTCTTT	CASSLYPPGVPNTEAFF
TRBJ2-2	NA	NA	TRBV11-1	TGTGCCAGCAGCTTAGTAGTGTTTGGTCCCGGGGAGCTGTTTTTT	CASSLVVFGPGELFF
TRBJ1-1	NA	TRBD1	TRBV7-9	TGTGCCAGCAGGATCGGGACAGCGAACACTGAAGCTTTCTTT	CASRIGTANTEAFF
TRBJ2-7	once	NA	TRBV11-2	TGTGCCAGCAGCCCAAGCGGGTACGAGCAGTACTTC	CASSPSGYEQYF
TRBJ1-2	NA	NA	TRBV27	TGTGCCAGCAGGGAAGCGGGAGGGACGAACTATGGCTACACCTTC	CASREAGGTNYGYTF
TRBJ2-5	once	NA	TRBV5-1	TGCGCCAGCAGCTCCAGTCCCCAAGAGACCCAGTACTTC	CASSSSPQETQYF
TRBJ1-1	NA	NA	TRBV18	TGTGCCAGCTCACCGGGGCTCCAGAACACTGAAGCTTTCTTT	CASSPGLQNTEAFF
TRBJ1-5	NA	TRBD1	TRBV5-5	TGTGCCAGCAGCTGGGACCAAGGACAGGGGCGCAATCAGCCCCAGCATTTT	CASSWDQGQGRNQPQHF
TRBJ1-4	NA	NA	TRBV4-3	TGCGCCAGCAGCCTTGTTTTGCGGGCGGAAAAACTGTTTTTT	CASSLVLRAEKLFF
TRBJ2-5	NA	TRBD2	TRBV7-3	TGTGCCAGCAGCCCATCCGGACTAGCTTCCCGGGAGACCCAGTACTTC	CASSPSGLASRETQYF
TRBJ1-4	NA	NA	TRBV5-6	TGTGCCAGCAGCTTGGTTGACAGGCAAAATGAAAAACTGTTTTTT	CASSLVDRQNEKLFF
TRBJ2-2	NA	TRBD1	TRBV19	TGTGCCAGTAGTACTTACAGACAGGGACGCAACACCGGGGAGCTGTTTTTT	CASSTYRQGRNTGELFF
TRBJ2-5	NA	NA	TRBV7-2	TGTGCCAGCAGCCCGATGTACAGGGAATCTGAGACCCAGTACTTC	CASSPMYRESETQYF
TRBJ1-2	NA	TRBD1	TRBV18	TGTGCCAGCTCACCGGGACAGGGGCACTATGGCTACACCTTC	CASSPGQGHYGYTF
TRBJ1-1	NA	NA	TRBV29-1	TGCAGCGTGAGGCTCAGCGAGAACACTGAAGCTTTCTTT	CSVRLSENTEAFF
TRBJ1-2	NA	NA	TRBV13	TGTGCCAGCAGCTTAGTGCGGGGTAATTATGGCTACACCTTC	CASSLVRGNYGYTF
TRBJ1-1	NA	NA	TRBV4-1	TGCGCCAGCAGCCAGGCAACCAGGGAAGCTTTCTTT	CASSQATREAFF
TRBJ1-4	NA	NA	TRBV19	TGTGCCAGTAGTACCTCGGGGGGGGAGAAGTGGAAACTGTTTTTT	CASSTSGGEKWKLFF
TRBJ2-3	NA	NA	TRBV5-1	TGCGCCAGCAGCTTGTTGTGGAGTCGGAGCACAGATACGCAGTATTTT	CASSLLWSRSTDTQYF
TRBJ2-5	NA	TRBD1	TRBV29-1	TGCAGCGTGGGACAGGGGGGGACCCAGTACTTC	CSVGQGGTQYF
TRBJ2-7	NA	NA	TRBV11-2	TGTGCCAGCAGCTTAGAGGCTAGCGTGTTGTCCTACGAGCAGTACTTC	CASSLEASVLSYEQYF
TRBJ2-1	few	NA	TRBV1	TGCACCAGCAGCCACAAGGGCGTGACAGGGGCTTACAATGAGCAGTTCTTC	CTSSHKGVTGAYNEQFF
TRBJ1-1	NA	TRBD1	TRBV2	TGTGCCAGCAGCGGACAGGCTCAGATGAACACTGAAGCTTTCTTT	CASSGQAQMNTEAFF
TRBJ1-6	NA	NA	TRBV21-1	TGTGCCAGCAGCGAAAACCCAGACAGGGGCGGCCACTTT	CASSENPDRGGHF
TRBJ1-2	NA	NA	TRBV4-3	TGCGCCAGCAGCCAAGATTTGGAGGGAAACTATGGCTACACCTTC	CASSQDLEGNYGYTF
TRBJ2-7	NA	TRBD1	TRBV18	TGTGCCAGCTCAACCTCATCAGGGGGTGTTAGCGAGCAGTACTTC	CASSTSSGGVSEQYF
TRBJ2-7	NA	NA	TRBV23-1	TGCGCCAGCTCCGCGGGTTACGAGCAGTACTTC	CASSAGYEQYF
TRBJ2-3	NA	TRBD1	TRBV5-4	TGTGCCAGCAGCTTCAGGGGGCGAAGGTCAGATACGCAGTATTTT	CASSFRGRRSDTQYF
TRBJ1-6	few	NA	TRBV18	TGTGCCAGCTCAGGCCAGGCGAATTCACCCCTCCACTTT	CASSGQANSPLHF
TRBJ2-3	NA	NA	TRBV7-9	TGTGCCAGCAGCTTGAGAACAGATACGCAGTATTTT	CASSLRTDTQYF
TRBJ2-2	NA	TRBD1	TRBV5-5	TGTGCCAGCAGCCCACAGGGGGCATTCACCGGGGAGCTGTTTTTT	CASSPQGAFTGELFF
TRBJ1-1	NA	TRBD1	TRBV9	TGTGCCAGCAGCGTAGTTCCCCCGGGACAGGGGTACACTGAAGCTTTCTTT	CASSVVPPGQGYTEAFF
TRBJ2-3	NA	TRBD1	TRBV7-2	TGTGCCAGCAGCTCAGGACAGGGAATAACAGATACGCAGTATTTT	CASSSGQGITDTQYF
TRBJ1-6	NA	NA	TRBV27	TGTGCCAGCAGTTTCGCGGAAACCTCACCCCTCCACTTT	CASSFAETSPLHF
TRBJ1-1	NA	TRBD1	TRBV5-1	TGCGCCAGCAGCAAAGGGACAGTCACGAACACTGAAGCTTTCTTT	CASSKGTVTNTEAFF
TRBJ1-3	once	TRBD1	TRBV18	TGTGCCAGCTCACCTTCGGGGGGACAGGTCTCTGGAAACACCATATATTTT	CASSPSGGQVSGNTIYF
TRBJ2-6	NA	NA	TRBV2	TGTGCCAGCAGTGAAGTCGCCAGGGTGGCTGGGGCCAACGTCCTGACTTTC	CASSEVARVAGANVLTF
TRBJ1-2	NA	NA	TRBV25-1	TGTGCCAGCAGTGAAATACGCGCAGGGGATCGTTATGGCTACACCTTC	CASSEIRAGDRYGYTF
TRBJ1-6	NA	NA	TRBV4-3	TGCGCCAGCAGCCAAGATAGGAGGGGCCCCAGTAATTCACCCCTCCACTTT	CASSQDRRGPSNSPLHF
TRBJ2-1	few	NA	TRBV12-5	TGTGCTAGTGCTCCTAACAATGAGCAGTTCTTC	CASAPNNEQFF
TRBJ1-1	NA	NA	TRBV9	TGTGCCAGCAGCATCAAATCGAACACTGAAGCTTTCTTT	CASSIKSNTEAFF
TRBJ2-7	NA	NA	TRBV6-5	TGTGCCAGCAGTTATCGGTTGCTCTCCTACGAGCAGTACTTC	CASSYRLLSYEQYF
TRBJ2-2	once	TRBD1	TRBV18	TGTGCCAGCTCACCGACAGGGGCCGGGGAGCTGTTTTTT	CASSPTGAGELFF
TRBJ1-2	NA	NA	TRBV15	TGTGCCACCAGCAGAGTAACGAGTTATGGCTACACCTTC	CATSRVTSYGYTF
TRBJ1-2	NA	TRBD1	TRBV27	TGTGCCAGCAGTTTATCCGGGACAGGGCCAAGGTATGGCTACACCTTC	CASSLSGTGPRYGYTF
TRBJ1-1	few	NA	TRBV6-5	TGTGCCAGCAGTTACACCGGGGAGGGAGCTTTCTTT	CASSYTGEGAFF
TRBJ1-2	NA	TRBD1	TRBV6-6	TGTGCCAGCAGTTCCTTTGAAAATACAGGGGACGGCTACACCTTC	CASSSFENTGDGYTF
TRBJ1-1	NA	NA	TRBV30	TGTGCCTGGAGTGGCCAGGCGGGCACTGAAGCTTTCTTT	CAWSGQAGTEAFF
TRBJ1-5	once	NA	TRBV5-8	TGTGCCAGCAGCCGCCGGGCCCCGAGGGAGCAGCCCCAGCATTTT	CASSRRAPREQPQHF
TRBJ2-3	NA	TRBD2	TRBV4-1	TGCGCCAGCAGCCAAGATCAGACTAGCGGAGATACGCAGTATTTT	CASSQDQTSGDTQYF
TRBJ2-3	NA	TRBD2	TRBV11-2	TGTGCCAGCAGCTTAGATATAGCGGGGGGAGATACGCAGTATTTT	CASSLDIAGGDTQYF
TRBJ1-2	NA	TRBD1	TRBV7-9	TGTGCCAGCAGGCCTTGGACAGGCCCTTATGGCTACACCTTC	CASRPWTGPYGYTF
TRBJ2-3	NA	NA	TRBV12-5	TGTGCTAGTGGTTTGGACAGGGCCAGCACAGATACGCAGTATTTT	CASGLDRASTDTQYF
TRBJ1-5	NA	TRBD1	TRBV2	TGTGCCAGCAGTGCCGGGACAGGGGGCCAGCCCCAGCATTTT	CASSAGTGGQPQHF
TRBJ2-5	few	TRBD1	TRBV5-4	TGTGCCAGCAGCTCCCCACAGGGGGCAGGTGGAGAGACCCAGTACTTC	CASSSPQGAGGETQYF
TRBJ2-3	NA	TRBD1	TRBV5-4	TGTGCCAGCAGCTTGGAAGGGGGCAGGACAGATACGCAGTATTTT	CASSLEGGRTDTQYF
TRBJ1-2	NA	TRBD1	TRBV5-1	TGCGCCAGCAGCTTGGGGACAGGGGGCTATGGCTACACCTTC	CASSLGTGGYGYTF